This is a list of T cell receptor beta chains from one sample in a study of T cells after yellow fever vaccination. TCRdb reprocessed the 5' RACE reads via MiXCR and lists one record per CDR3 protein. The data hold around 140,000 distinct CDR3 sequences, with roughly 8.2% observed a single time. The material sequenced was CD4+ T cells sorted from PBMCs, taken 5 days after the yellow fever booster vaccination. The receptors here all came from a man aged 25 to 40 who received the YFV17D yellow fever vaccine. CDR3s include the opening cysteine and the closing phenylalanine or tryptophan. The D gene is left open where the match is weak. A clone size is listed for some rows: how often the clone was seen (once, few, many), or a class if it is expanded.

J gene | V gene | clone size | D gene | CDR3 protein | CDR3 DNA
TRBJ2-2 | TRBV5-1 | many | TRBD1 | CASSPDRVPTGELFF | TGCGCCAGCAGCCCTGACAGGGTCCCTACCGGGGAGCTGTTTTTT
TRBJ1-2 | TRBV7-2 | many | . | CASGRMGTTPGYTF | TGTGCCAGCGGCAGAATGGGGACTACGCCTGGCTACACCTTC
TRBJ2-5 | TRBV27 | many | TRBD1 | CASSFNRGLETQYF | TGTGCCAGCAGTTTTAACAGGGGGTTAGAGACCCAGTACTTC
TRBJ2-1 | TRBV20-1 | . | TRBD2 | CSASPSSGRTHNEQFF | TGCAGTGCTAGCCCTTCTAGCGGGAGAACACACAATGAGCAGTTCTTC
TRBJ1-4 | TRBV10-2 | few | TRBD1 | CASRTGTSEKLFF | TGCGCCAGCAGGACAGGGACTAGCGAAAAACTGTTTTTT
TRBJ2-1 | TRBV20-1 | many | . | CSAIFGASYNEQFF | TGCAGTGCTATCTTTGGGGCCTCCTACAATGAGCAGTTCTTC
TRBJ1-1 | TRBV7-9 | many | . | CASSSQMNTEAFF | TGTGCCAGCAGCTCACAGATGAACACTGAAGCTTTCTTT
TRBJ1-3 | TRBV9 | many | . | CASSVDSFSGNTIYF | TGTGCCAGCAGCGTAGACAGCTTCTCTGGAAACACCATATATTTT
TRBJ2-1 | TRBV5-5 | many | . | CASSFLGSVSYNEQFF | TGTGCCAGCAGCTTTCTGGGGAGCGTCTCCTACAATGAGCAGTTCTTC
TRBJ2-7 | TRBV5-5 | many | . | CASSLSPTGQYF | TGTGCCAGCAGCTTAAGTCCGACGGGGCAGTACTTC
TRBJ2-7 | TRBV28 | few | TRBD2 | CASSLSPGAGRAEQYF | TGTGCCAGCAGTTTAAGTCCCGGGGCAGGGAGGGCCGAGCAGTACTTC
TRBJ2-2 | TRBV10-1 | many | . | CASRPAGTGELFF | TGCGCCAGCAGGCCGGCGGGAACCGGGGAGCTGTTTTTT
TRBJ2-5 | TRBV3-1 | many | . | CASSQSWGATQYF | TGTGCCAGCAGCCAATCCTGGGGGGCGACCCAGTACTTC
TRBJ2-5 | TRBV12-3/TRBV12-4 | many | TRBD2 | CASTQRASGFIETQYF | TGTGCCAGCACCCAACGGGCTAGCGGGTTCATAGAGACCCAGTACTTC
TRBJ2-3 | TRBV21-1 | many | . | CASNRVTQYF | TGTGCCAGCAATCGGGTTACGCAGTATTTT
TRBJ2-2 | TRBV3-1 | . | TRBD2 | CACSHHGTSRNTGELFF | TGTGCCTGCTCCCATCACGGGACTAGCAGAAACACCGGGGAGCTGTTTTTT
TRBJ2-7 | TRBV5-1 | many | . | CASSLRISGPTYEQYF | TGCGCCAGCAGCCTACGCATATCAGGACCAACCTACGAGCAGTACTTC
TRBJ2-1 | TRBV7-9 | many | . | CASSPRAAGSYNEQFF | TGTGCCAGCAGCCCCAGAGCAGCGGGCTCCTACAATGAGCAGTTCTTC